A single sample is the source of the 29 T cell receptor beta chains below, sequenced in a study of OX40 agonist ivuxolimab in advanced cancers. The repertoire was sequenced with immunoSEQ multiplex PCR; TCRdb's copy has only in-frame clones and lacks some. The data hold about 73,000 clones, with around 90% observed a single time. Material: CD4+ or CD8+ T cells sorted from blood, obtained in a trial of the OX40 agonist ivuxolimab. These receptors all stem from an adult with an advanced solid tumor such as melanoma, head and neck, liver or kidney cancer.

The rearrangement uses TRBV9 and TRBJ2-5, with 11 positions matching TRBD2. The J call may be in error: the DNA end matches TRBJ2-7 better. This CDR3 comprises 14 residues. Germline lookup yields CDR1 SGDLS and CDR2 YYNGEE. The CDR3 region is CASSAGLAGGEQYF. CDR3 bases: TGTGCCAGCAGCGCCGGACTAGCGGGTGGCGAGCAGTACTTC.

This clone was seen only once. This same CDR3 is encoded by further DNA sequences in the sample. The chain links TRBV7-6 to TRBJ1-3; D unclear. The CDR3 is 14 amino acids. The germline V gene encodes CDR1 SGHVS and CDR2 FNYEAQ. V was shortened by 5 bases and J by 0 bases, with 8 bases between the two germline ends. The CDR3 bases are TGTGCCAGCAGCCTAGATGCCTCTGGAAACACCATATATTTT. This codes for CASSLDASGNTIYF.

V and J are TRBV5-6 and TRBJ2-3; 11 bases are shared with TRBD2. Germline lookup yields CDR1 SGHDT and CDR2 YYEEEE. The CDR3 covers 15 residues. V gave up 2 bases and J gave up 3 bases; unmatched junction bases: 2. CDR3 sequence reads: CASSFSGGATDTQYF. The CDR3, as DNA: TGTGCCAGCAGCTTTAGCGGGGGGGCGACAGATACGCAGTATTTT.

This clone has a single count. The chain uses TRBV27 and TRBJ2-3; perhaps TRBD1 as D (5 bases). V was cut by 3 bases and J by 1 base, with 5 bases left in between. Germline CDR1 MNHEY, CDR2 SMNVEV (reference sequence). The CDR3 runs 13 residues. CDR3 in DNA: TGTGCCAGCAGTTTGGGGCGCACAGATACGCAGTATTTT. Its translation is CASSLGRTDTQYF.

The chain carries TRBV7-9 and TRBJ2-7; perhaps TRBD1 as D (5 bases). The CDR3 sequence is 13 residues long. Germline V gene lookup returns CDR1 SEHNR and CDR2 FQNEAQ (reference sequence). The V end was cut by 5 bases, the J end by 2 bases, with 10 bases between. CDR3 sequence reads: CASSLDRAYEQYF. As DNA, the CDR3 is TGTGCCAGCAGCCTCGACAGAGCCTACGAGCAGTACTTC. The full variable domain, in which reference TRBV7-9 and TRBJ2-7 provide the parts outside the CDR3, is DTGVSQNPRHKITKRGQNVTFRCDPISEHNRLYWYRQTLGQGPEFLTYFQNEAQLEKSRLLSDRFSAERPKGSFSTLEIQRTEQGDSAMYLCASSLDRAYEQYFGPGTRLTVT.

The chain carries TRBV27 and TRBJ2-1; D possibly matches TRBD1 or TRBD2 (6 bases each). Trimming cost V 4 bases and J 3 bases, with 16 bases left between them. Germline lookup yields CDR1 MNHEY and CDR2 SMNVEV (reference sequence). The CDR3 totals 16 residues. This CDR3 is CASSSEPGAFYNEQFF. Written as DNA, the CDR3 is TGTGCCAGCAGTTCCGAACCGGGGGCCTTCTACAATGAGCAGTTCTTC.

This clone is labeled medium-sized. DNA for the CDR3: TGTGCCAGCAGCCCTGGACAAGCCACTGAAGCTTTCTTT. It yields the protein CASSPGQATEAFF. This chain links TRBV7-8 with TRBJ1-1; perhaps TRBD1 as D (5 bases). Germline CDR1 is SGHVS and CDR2 is FQNEAQ. V was shortened by 5 bases and J by 4 bases, with 11 bases between the two germline ends. The CDR3 sequence is 13 residues long.

The chain combines TRBV28 with TRBJ1-1; D remains unclear. The germline CDR1 and CDR2 sequences are MDHEN and SYDVKM. This CDR3 has 13 residues. Trimming took off 10 bases at V and 8 bases at J, with 20 bases between the two ends. CDR3 bases: TGTGCCACCAAAACTCCGGGTCCAACGGAAGCTTTCTTT. Translated, it gives CATKTPGPTEAFF.

The CDR3 sequence: CASSYGPSYEQYF. Here the CDR3 DNA reads TGTGCCAGCAGTTACGGGCCCTCCTACGAGCAGTACTTC. The chain is built from TRBV6-5 and TRBJ2-7, with D uncertain. Trimming left V 2 bases short and J 0 bases short, with 5 bases between. Germline CDR1 MNHEY, CDR2 SVGAGI. The CDR3 covers 13 residues.

The V and J genes are TRBV5-8 and TRBJ2-7; D unresolved. CDR3 length: 12 residues. Germline assignment: CDR1 SGHTS and CDR2 YDEGEE. V was cut by 4 bases and J by 6 bases, with 11 bases left in between. CDR3 DNA: TGTGCCAGCAGCCCCCCTTGGGGCGAGCAGTACTTC. As protein: CASSPPWGEQYF.

This chain joins TRBV6-4 and TRBJ2-1, with D hard to call. Trimming pared 0 bases from V and 7 bases from J, leaving 16 bases between. The CDR3 length is 16 residues. The V gene's germline CDR1 is MRHNA and CDR2 SNTAGT. The CDR3 reads CASSDSPSLAQNEQFF. CDR3 DNA sequence: TGTGCCAGCAGTGACTCCCCGTCTTTGGCCCAAAATGAGCAGTTCTTC.

The rearrangement links TRBV4-1 to TRBJ2-7; D tentatively fits TRBD1 or TRBD2 (5 bases each). Germline V CDR1 and CDR2: MGHRA, YSYEKL. V lost 0 bases and J lost 3, with 12 bases in between. The CDR3 has 15 residues. As DNA, the CDR3 is TGCGCCAGCAGCCAAGATAGGGACGGGTACTACGAGCAGTACTTC. It translates to CASSQDRDGYYEQYF.

The chain couples TRBV27 to TRBJ2-7; D is unresolved. Deletions cut 4 bases from V and 1 base from J, with 11 bases between. Germline CDR1 reads MNHEY; CDR2 reads SMNVEV (reference sequence). The CDR3 contains 14 residues. The CDR3: CASSSPSSSYEQYF. CDR3 bases: TGTGCCAGCAGTTCCCCCTCTAGTTCCTACGAGCAGTACTTC.

This clone was observed once. This chain connects TRBV28 to TRBJ2-6; D ambiguous. The CDR3 extends over 15 amino acids. The germline V gene has CDR1 MDHEN and CDR2 SYDVKM. V was cut by 4 bases and J by 0 bases, with 7 bases left in between. CDR3 loop: CASSSRSSGANVLTF. The CDR3 nucleotides are TGTGCCAGCAGTTCCAGAAGCTCTGGGGCCAACGTCCTGACTTTC.

This rearrangement joins TRBV10-3 to TRBJ2-7, with 9 bases matching TRBD2. In germline, CDR1 is ENHRY, CDR2 SYGVKD. The CDR3 runs to 17 residues. Trimming removed 2 bases from V and 2 bases from J; junction bases left unmatched: 10. The CDR3 coding sequence is TGTGCCATCAGTGAGAAGATGAGCGGGGGGACCCCCTACGAGCAGTACTTC. It is translated as CAISEKMSGGTPYEQYF.

The chain links TRBV11-2 to TRBJ2-2; possible D gene TRBD1, 5 bases. V dropped 2 bases and J dropped 2 bases, with 9 bases sitting between them. There are 15 residues in the CDR3. Looked up from germline, CDR1 is SGHAT and CDR2 is FQNNGV. CDR3 nucleotide sequence: TGTGCCAGCAGCTTACTACAGGCCAACACCGGGGAGCTGTTTTTT. This translates into CASSLLQANTGELFF.

CDR3 nucleotide sequence: TGCGCCAGCAGCTTGGACGGCTACGAGCAGTACTTC. Protein: CASSLDGYEQYF. The chain combines TRBV5-1 with TRBJ2-7; D gene uncertain. With 0 bases removed from V and 3 bases from J, the gap between germline ends came to 4 bases. The CDR3 covers 12 residues. Germline V lookup: CDR1 SGHRS, CDR2 YFSETQ. The variable domain in full, with the rest retrieved from reference TRBV5-1 and TRBJ2-7, is KAGVTQTPRYLIKTRGQQVTLSCSPISGHRSVSWYQQTPGQGLQFLFEYFSETQRNKGNFPGRFSGRQFSNSRSEMNVSTLELGDSALYLCASSLDGYEQYFGPGTRLTVT.

In DNA, the CDR3 is TGCGCCAGCAGTCCTACCGCGACAGGAACATCGAATGGCTACACCTTC. Residues: CASSPTATGTSNGYTF. The chain joins TRBV4-1 to TRBJ1-2, with a possible D match to TRBD1 (6 bases). V lost 6 bases and J 6 bases, leaving 23 bases between the germline ends. This CDR3 comprises 16 residues. Germline CDR1 is MGHRA and CDR2 is YSYEKL.

This chain joins TRBV10-3 and TRBJ2-3; no definite D call. The CDR3 has 15 residues. Trimming pared 3 bases from V and 2 bases from J, leaving 12 bases between. Germline V gene data show CDR1 as ENHRY and CDR2 as SYGVKD. The CDR3 reads CAISEDGTLTDTQYF. CDR3 in DNA: TGTGCCATCAGTGAAGACGGAACTCTCACAGATACGCAGTATTTT.

The gene calls are TRBV27 and TRBJ1-5; no definite D call. There are 14 residues in the CDR3. Germline V gene lookup returns CDR1 MNHEY and CDR2 SMNVEV (reference sequence). Trimming removed 2 bases from V and 5 bases from J, with 10 bases in between. CDR3 nucleotides: TGTGCCAGCAGTTTAGGAGGGTTGGATCAGCCCCAGCATTTT. Translation gives CASSLGGLDQPQHF.

The chain combines TRBV9 with TRBJ1-1; D gene unclear. The CDR3 sequence is 16 residues long. Germline CDR1 and CDR2: SGDLS and YYNGEE. V was cut by 4 bases and J by 5 bases, with 21 bases left in between. CDR3 residues: CASSSSPSTGDTEAFF. Written as DNA, the CDR3 is TGTGCCAGCAGCTCCAGTCCCAGCACCGGCGATACTGAAGCTTTCTTT.

This clone was found once. The chain links TRBV5-6 to TRBJ2-1, with D tentatively TRBD1 (5 bases). The ends were cut back, 4 bases at V and 9 bases at J, with 11 bases in the middle. Per the germline V gene, CDR1 is SGHDT and CDR2 is YYEEEE. The CDR3 has 12 residues. DNA for the CDR3: TGTGCCAGCAGCCCAGGGTACGGTGAGCAGTTCTTC. The encoded protein is CASSPGYGEQFF.

This clone was seen just once. The chain uses TRBV30 and TRBJ1-4; D uncertain. This CDR3 is 13 amino acids long. V was cut by 2 bases and J by 11 bases, with 15 bases left in between. Germline V gene lookup returns CDR1 GTSNPN and CDR2 SVGIG (reference sequence). CDR3: CAWSLLSSEKLFF. In DNA form, the CDR3 reads TGTGCCTGGAGTCTACTTAGTAGCGAGAAACTGTTTTTT.

The CDR3 loop is CASSFGTSSTDTQYF. In nucleotides, the CDR3 is TGTGCCAGCAGTTTTGGGACTAGTAGCACAGATACGCAGTATTTT. J is TRBJ2-3 and V is TRBV27, with TRBD2 matching 8 bases. The V and J ends lost 3 bases and 0 bases, in that order; junction bases with no gene match: 2. This CDR3 spans 15 amino acids. The V gene's germline CDR1 is MNHEY and CDR2 SMNVEV (reference sequence).

CDR3 sequence: CASRLRRWGWTAPNTGELFF. CDR3 nucleotide sequence: TGTGCAAGTCGCTTAAGAAGGTGGGGGTGGACAGCCCCGAACACCGGGGAGCTGTTTTTT. This chain joins TRBV12-2 and TRBJ2-2; the table's D call TRBD1 went unverified against the DNA. TRBV12-2 is listed as a pseudogene. The CDR3 totals 20 residues.

The chain carries TRBV4-1 and TRBJ2-3; TRBD2 aligns across 8 bases. The CDR3 totals 15 residues. Germline trimming cut 4 bases from V and 4 bases from J; bases unmatched to any gene: 7. Germline CDR1 MGHRA, CDR2 YSYEKL. CDR3 bases: TGCGCCAGCAGCCCTGGGACTAGTGGCGCAGATACGCAGTATTTT. It yields the protein CASSPGTSGADTQYF.

This rearrangement joins TRBV5-5 to TRBJ2-3; no clear D. The CDR3 is 12 residues long. The germline V gene has CDR1 SGHKS and CDR2 YYEKEE (reference sequence). Trimming left V 6 bases short and J 2 bases short, with 7 bases between. In DNA, the CDR3 is TGTGCCAGCATGAATCCCACAGATACGCAGTATTTT. Residues: CASMNPTDTQYF.

This clone was seen only once. The chain has TRBV4-1 and TRBJ2-5, with D unresolved. CDR3 length equals 14 residues. V was clipped by 4 bases and J by 11 bases, with 20 bases between them. Germline CDR1 is MGHRA and CDR2 is YSYEKL. CDR3 in amino acids: CASSPAGLSREQYF. CDR3 nucleotides: TGCGCCAGCAGCCCCGCCGGCCTGAGTCGAGAGCAGTACTTC.

This chain links TRBV15 with TRBJ2-1; unclear D gene. This CDR3 contains 11 residues. Germline CDR1 reads LNHNV; CDR2 reads YYDKDF (reference sequence). The V and J ends lost 1 base and 8 bases respectively, with 3 bases between them. As DNA, the CDR3 is TGTGCCACCAGCAGAGTGGATGAGCAGTTCTTC. Protein: CATSRVDEQFF.